A selection of T cell receptor beta chains follows, all from one sample in a study of blood T cell repertoires in COVID-19. The protocol was immunoSEQ multiplex PCR, while the TCRdb copy is restricted to in-frame clones and leaves out a portion. This sample carries 200,000 to 250,000 clones, under 85% of them seen once, and the ten largest clones take about 7.8%. The sample consisted of peripheral blood. Receptor source: a woman aged 80 or over with COVID-19, enrolled during active disease. Each CDR3 is given with its conserved first and last residue. Each record gives: V gene, D gene, J gene, clone size, CDR3 protein, CDR3 DNA. A D gene is named only where the DNA matches it firmly. Rows give clone size only sometimes, using once, few, many, or a class for an expanded clone.

v_call: TRBV5-4
d_call: -
j_call: TRBJ2-7
clone_size: -
cdr3_aa: CASSLESQITNEQYF
cdr3_nt: TGTGCCAGCAGCTTGGAGTCACAAATTACCAACGAGCAGTACTTC

v_call: TRBV5-1
d_call: -
j_call: TRBJ2-1
clone_size: -
cdr3_aa: CASSLGGQWGTTYNEQFF
cdr3_nt: TGCGCCAGCAGCTTGGGCGGACAGTGGGGGACGACCTACAATGAGCAGTTCTTC

v_call: TRBV28
d_call: -
j_call: TRBJ1-2
clone_size: -
cdr3_aa: CASSPQLRVATF
cdr3_nt: TGTGCCAGCAGCCCTCAACTCAGGGTAGCTACCTTC

v_call: TRBV7-2
d_call: -
j_call: TRBJ2-3
clone_size: once
cdr3_aa: CASSSGVGSPTQYF
cdr3_nt: TGTGCCAGCAGCTCCGGGGTCGGCAGCCCTACGCAGTATTTT

v_call: TRBV29-1
d_call: -
j_call: TRBJ1-2
clone_size: -
cdr3_aa: CSVLLLQGPYGYTF
cdr3_nt: TGCAGCGTCCTACTCTTACAGGGCCCCTATGGCTACACCTTC

v_call: TRBV6-1
d_call: TRBD1
j_call: TRBJ1-5
clone_size: once
cdr3_aa: CASSEGTGGGPQHF
cdr3_nt: TGTGCCAGCAGTGAAGGGACAGGAGGTGGGCCCCAGCATTTT

v_call: TRBV15
d_call: TRBD2
j_call: TRBJ2-3
clone_size: -
cdr3_aa: CATRRGGRTDTQYF
cdr3_nt: TGTGCCACCCGTCGGGGGGGTCGGACAGATACGCAGTATTTT

v_call: TRBV19
d_call: -
j_call: TRBJ1-3
clone_size: -
cdr3_aa: CASDGRDSGNTIYF
cdr3_nt: TGTGCCAGTGATGGACGGGACTCTGGAAACACCATATATTTT

v_call: TRBV18
d_call: TRBD1
j_call: TRBJ1-5
clone_size: -
cdr3_aa: CASSPPGQGRQPQHF
cdr3_nt: TGTGCCAGCTCACCACCGGGACAGGGACGTCAGCCCCAGCATTTT

v_call: TRBV27
d_call: -
j_call: TRBJ1-2
clone_size: once
cdr3_aa: CASSQHGSTPPYGYTF
cdr3_nt: TGTGCCAGCAGCCAGCACGGGAGTACTCCTCCCTATGGCTACACCTTC

v_call: TRBV19
d_call: -
j_call: TRBJ1-2
clone_size: once
cdr3_aa: CASTTVGGRGYTF
cdr3_nt: TGTGCCAGTACCACTGTCGGGGGTCGGGGCTACACCTTC

v_call: TRBV5-1
d_call: TRBD1
j_call: TRBJ2-5
clone_size: few
cdr3_aa: CASINGTGYQETQYF
cdr3_nt: TGCGCCAGCATCAACGGGACAGGTTACCAAGAGACCCAGTACTTC

v_call: TRBV6-5
d_call: -
j_call: TRBJ1-2
clone_size: once
cdr3_aa: CASSYSGGNGYGYTF
cdr3_nt: TGTGCCAGCAGTTACTCGGGGGGGAACGGCTATGGCTACACCTTC

v_call: TRBV27
d_call: TRBD1
j_call: TRBJ2-1
clone_size: -
cdr3_aa: CANGTGNKTNEQFF
cdr3_nt: TGTGCCAATGGGACAGGGAATAAAACTAATGAGCAGTTCTTC

v_call: TRBV5-1
d_call: TRBD2
j_call: TRBJ2-1
clone_size: -
cdr3_aa: CASSRSGGEQFF
cdr3_nt: TGCGCCAGCAGCCGTAGCGGGGGGGAGCAGTTCTTC

v_call: TRBV18
d_call: -
j_call: TRBJ2-7
clone_size: -
cdr3_aa: CASSPAGGTYEQYF
cdr3_nt: TGTGCCAGCTCACCAGCCGGGGGTACTTACGAGCAGTACTTC

v_call: TRBV5-1
d_call: TRBD1
j_call: TRBJ1-4
clone_size: -
cdr3_aa: CASSAWDRSEKLFF
cdr3_nt: TGCGCCAGCAGCGCCTGGGACAGATCTGAAAAACTGTTTTTT

v_call: TRBV29-1
d_call: TRBD1
j_call: TRBJ1-2
clone_size: -
cdr3_aa: CSVLGQGMNGYTF
cdr3_nt: TGCAGCGTTCTAGGACAGGGGATGAATGGCTACACCTTC

v_call: TRBV21-1
d_call: -
j_call: TRBJ1-2
clone_size: -
cdr3_aa: CASSKVGTGGEYNYGYTF
cdr3_nt: TGTGCCAGCAGCAAAGTTGGGACAGGGGGAGAGTATAACTATGGCTACACCTTC

v_call: TRBV19
d_call: TRBD1
j_call: TRBJ1-2
clone_size: once
cdr3_aa: CASRLPEGGWHGYTF
cdr3_nt: TGTGCCAGTAGATTGCCCGAAGGGGGCTGGCATGGCTACACCTTC

v_call: TRBV3-1/TRBV3-2
d_call: -
j_call: TRBJ2-6
clone_size: -
cdr3_aa: CASSQLLSRGGTGANVLTF
cdr3_nt: TGTGCCAGCAGCCAACTTCTGTCGCGAGGCGGGACTGGGGCCAACGTCCTGACTTTC

v_call: TRBV6-5
d_call: -
j_call: TRBJ1-6
clone_size: -
cdr3_aa: CASSSPGGPPISPLHF
cdr3_nt: TGTGCCAGCAGTTCCCCGGGGGGGCCGCCTATTTCACCCCTCCACTTT

v_call: TRBV5-1
d_call: -
j_call: TRBJ2-5
clone_size: -
cdr3_aa: CASSSGTSQETQYF
cdr3_nt: TGCGCCAGCAGCTCCGGGACAAGCCAAGAGACCCAGTACTTC

v_call: TRBV11-2
d_call: -
j_call: TRBJ2-5
clone_size: once
cdr3_aa: CASSLNTQETQYF
cdr3_nt: TGTGCCAGCAGCTTAAACACCCAAGAGACCCAGTACTTC

v_call: TRBV2
d_call: -
j_call: TRBJ1-5
clone_size: -
cdr3_aa: CASTREGDQPQRF
cdr3_nt: TGTGCCAGCACTAGAGAAGGGGATCAGCCCCAGCGTTTT

v_call: TRBV2
d_call: TRBD2
j_call: TRBJ2-2
clone_size: few
cdr3_aa: CASSRRLAGPGELFF
cdr3_nt: TGTGCCAGCAGTCGGCGACTAGCAGGCCCCGGGGAGCTGTTTTTT

v_call: TRBV6-6
d_call: -
j_call: TRBJ1-5
clone_size: -
cdr3_aa: CASSYAEEHQPQHF
cdr3_nt: TGTGCCAGCAGTTATGCGGAGGAGCATCAGCCCCAGCATTTT

v_call: TRBV5-1
d_call: TRBD2
j_call: TRBJ2-2
clone_size: -
cdr3_aa: CASSLLPGDAGVNRELFF
cdr3_nt: TGCGCCAGCAGCTTACTCCCGGGTGACGCGGGGGTCAACCGGGAGCTGTTTTTT

v_call: TRBV18
d_call: -
j_call: TRBJ2-7
clone_size: -
cdr3_aa: CASSPLGPYEQYF
cdr3_nt: TGTGCCAGCTCACCATTGGGGCCTTACGAGCAGTACTTC